These 31 T cell receptor beta chains were all obtained from the same sample, sequenced in a study of T cells after yellow fever vaccination. TCRdb fed the 5' RACE reads into MiXCR, producing one record per CDR3 protein. Of approximately 160,000 distinct CDR3 sequences in the sample, about 6% were seen once. This specimen was CD4+ T cells sorted from PBMCs, taken on the day of the first yellow fever vaccination. These receptors came from a man aged 18 to 29 who received the YFV17D yellow fever vaccine.

This clonotype was recorded at least ten times. The V and J genes are TRBV7-2 and TRBJ2-3, with TRBD2 matching over 8 bases. V dropped 5 bases and J dropped 0; count of bases not matched to a gene: 7. The CDR3 has 16 residues. Germline V gene data show CDR1 as SGHTA and CDR2 as FQGNSA. CDR3 sequence reads: CASSLLLAVSTDTQYF. The CDR3 DNA is TGTGCCAGCAGCCTACTACTAGCGGTGAGCACAGATACGCAGTATTTT.

A few counts support this clonotype. The CDR3 region is CATSRDGDKRYGDWTEAFF. CDR3 coding DNA: TGTGCCACCAGCAGAGATGGGGATAAGAGATACGGGGATTGGACTGAAGCTTTCTTT. The rearrangement uses TRBV15 and TRBJ1-1; D unclear. Germline values: CDR1 LNHNV, CDR2 YYDKDF (reference sequence). V lost 0 bases and J 5 bases, leaving 25 bases between the germline ends. The CDR3 loop spans 19 amino acids. Full variable domain (remainder filled in from reference TRBV15 and TRBJ1-1): DAMVIQNPRYQVTQFGKPVTLSCSQTLNHNVMYWYQQKSSQAPKLLFHYYDKDFNNEADTPDNFQSRRPNTSFCFLDIRSPGLGDTAMYLCATSRDGDKRYGDWTEAFFGQGTRLTVV.

The CDR3 reads CASSSSGGGSDTQYF. CDR3 nucleotides: TGTGCCAGCAGTTCTAGCGGGGGAGGGTCCGATACGCAGTATTTT. The genes are TRBV12-3 or TRBV12-4 and TRBJ2-3, with TRBD2 matching 10 bases. Trimming at V came to 4 bases and at J to 6 bases, leaving 7 bases not matched to a gene. CDR3 length: 15 amino acids.

This clonotype has at least ten counts. The chain links TRBV6-2 or TRBV6-3 to TRBJ2-5, with D hard to call. Germline V gives CDR1 MNHEY, CDR2 SVGEGT. The germline V and J ends were trimmed by 0 bases and 2 bases, with 13 bases remaining between them. The CDR3 covers 16 residues. DNA for the CDR3: TGTGCCAGCAGTTACTCGAGATCACGGTCACAAGAGACCCAGTACTTC. It yields the protein CASSYSRSRSQETQYF.

At least ten counts were recorded for this clonotype. The V gene is TRBV7-2, the J gene TRBJ2-2; possible D gene TRBD2, 5 bases. The CDR3 runs 16 residues. CDR1 is SGHTA, CDR2 FQGNSA, per germline. Deletions cut 1 base from V and 4 bases from J, with 13 bases between. The CDR3 DNA is TGTGCCAGCAGCTTAGTTTCCGGGGTTCGCACCGGGGAGCTGTTTTTT. This codes for CASSLVSGVRTGELFF.

This chain connects TRBV10-3 to TRBJ2-5; the D is unclear. This CDR3 is 9 amino acids long. The germline V and J ends were trimmed by 10 bases and 3 bases, with 3 bases remaining between them. Per germline, CDR1 ENHRY and CDR2 SYGVKD. DNA of the CDR3: TGTGCCAACAAAGAGACCCAGTACTTC. It is translated as CANKETQYF.

There are many counts of this clonotype. V and J are TRBV4-3 and TRBJ2-3; no reliable D call. CDR1 is LGHNA and CDR2 is YSLEER in the germline V gene. The germline V and J ends were trimmed by 0 bases and 4 bases, with 11 bases remaining between them. This CDR3 has 15 amino acids. Written as DNA, the CDR3 is TGCGCCAGCAGCCAAGATCCCTCTAGAGCAGATACGCAGTATTTT. Translating gives CASSQDPSRADTQYF.

This clonotype was counted at least ten times. The chain employs TRBV3-1 and TRBJ1-4; D uncertain. This CDR3 has 13 residues. The V end lost 3 bases, the J end lost 7 bases, and 9 bases lay between the germline ends. Germline assignment: CDR1 LGHDT and CDR2 YNNKEL (reference sequence). The CDR3 region is CASSQTEGEKLFF. The DNA for the CDR3 is TGTGCCAGCAGCCAGACTGAGGGTGAAAAACTGTTTTTT.

In its sample, this clonotype was seen many times. The rearrangement uses TRBV2 and TRBJ1-1; unclear D gene. V was pared by 9 bases and J by 3 bases, with 14 bases between. The CDR3 loop spans 13 amino acids. Germline-derived CDR1 and CDR2 are SNHLY and FYNNEI. The CDR3 region is CASMTEAHTEAFF. The CDR3 coding sequence is TGTGCCAGTATGACGGAGGCCCACACTGAAGCTTTCTTT. The variable domain in full, completed from reference TRBV2 and TRBJ1-1, reads EPEVTQTPSHQVTQMGQEVILRCVPISNHLYFYWYRQILGQKVEFLVSFYNNEISEKSEIFDDQFSVERPDGSNFTLKIRSTKLEDSAMYFCASMTEAHTEAFFGQGTRLTVV.

Worth noting for this clonotype: A much more abundant neighbour one base away suggests this may be a read error. The rearrangement joins TRBV7-9 to TRBJ1-1; D remains ambiguous. CDR1 SEHNR and CDR2 FQNEAQ come from the germline V gene (reference sequence). The CDR3 sequence is 13 residues long. The V and J ends lost 4 bases and 11 bases respectively, with 17 bases between them. CDR3 DNA sequence: TGTGCCAGCAGCTCCGATTTTGGCGCTGGTGCTTTCTTT. Protein: CASSSDFGAGAFF.

Ten or more counts support this clonotype. The chain couples TRBV7-8 to TRBJ2-3, with 7 bases aligning to TRBD2. Germline V gene data show CDR1 as SGHVS and CDR2 as FQNEAQ. V gave up 1 base and J gave up 8 bases; unmatched junction bases: 12. The CDR3 sequence is 16 residues long. The CDR3 region is CASSLGGDYRSATQYF. The CDR3 DNA follows: TGTGCCAGCAGCTTAGGGGGGGACTATCGCTCAGCTACGCAGTATTTT.

This clonotype appeared many times. V usage is TRBV7-2 and J usage is TRBJ2-7; D is undetermined. Trimming removed 3 bases at V and 0 bases at J, with 3 bases between. The germline CDR1 and CDR2 sequences are SGHTA and FQGNSA. CDR3 length equals 12 residues. The CDR3 loop is CASSLRSYEQYF. CDR3 sequence (DNA): TGTGCCAGCAGCTTGCGCTCCTACGAGCAGTACTTC. Full variable domain (remainder filled in from reference TRBV7-2 and TRBJ2-7): GAGVSQSPSNKVTEKGKDVELRCDPISGHTALYWYRQSLGQGLEFLIYFQGNSAPDKSGLPSDRFSAERTGGSVSTLTIQRTQQEDSAVYLCASSLRSYEQYFGPGTRLTVT.

This clonotype was seen only a few times. The rearrangement joins TRBV4-1 to TRBJ1-1; 7 bases are shared with TRBD1. J gave up 5 bases and V 6 bases, and 12 bases lay outside the gene matches. CDR3 length: 15 residues. Germline CDR1 is MGHRA and CDR2 is YSYEKL. The CDR3 DNA reads TGCGCCAGCAGTAGAAGCGACAGGGCCGGGACTGAAGCTTTCTTT. This codes for CASSRSDRAGTEAFF.

This clonotype was counted at least ten times. The CDR3 DNA reads as TGCGCCAGCACGTCGGCAGATGCACACCGGGGGGAGCTGTTTTTT. This encodes CASTSADAHRGELFF. The rearrangement links TRBV5-1 to TRBJ2-2; D unclear. This CDR3 comprises 15 residues. V was pared by 6 bases and J by 8 bases, with 20 bases between. The germline CDR1 and CDR2 sequences are SGHRS and YFSETQ. The full variable domain, completed using reference TRBV5-1 and TRBJ2-2, is KAGVTQTPRYLIKTRGQQVTLSCSPISGHRSVSWYQQTPGQGLQFLFEYFSETQRNKGNFPGRFSGRQFSNSRSEMNVSTLELGDSALYLCASTSADAHRGELFFGEGSRLTVL.

The chain uses TRBV9 and TRBJ2-3; D is perhaps TRBD2 (5 bases). The germline V gene has CDR1 SGDLS and CDR2 YYNGEE. This CDR3 has 15 amino acids. Trimming left V 4 bases short and J 8 bases short, with 20 bases between. The DNA for the CDR3 is TGTGCCAGCAGCCTCCTGTCGGGGTCCTTCGTTACGCAGTATTTT. Protein product: CASSLLSGSFVTQYF.

This clonotype was seen many times. In DNA form, the CDR3 reads TGTGCCTCCCGAGCTAGCGGGGGGAATGAGCAGTTCTTC. This sequence encodes CASRASGGNEQFF. V gene TRBV14 combines with J gene TRBJ2-1, with 11 bases matching TRBD2. The ends lost 11 bases at V and 7 bases at J; junction bases unmatched: 7. This CDR3 contains 13 residues. Germline V gives CDR1 SGHDN, CDR2 FVKESK.

This clonotype occurred a few times. This chain joins TRBV24-1 and TRBJ2-4; perhaps D is TRBD1 or TRBD2 (5 bases each). The V gene lost 3 bases and the J gene lost 7 bases, with 15 bases spanning the gap. Germline V CDR1 and CDR2: KGHDR, SFDVKD. The length of the CDR3 is 15 residues. CDR3 sequence reads: CATSDDGDLNNIQYF. The DNA for the CDR3 is TGTGCCACCAGTGATGACGGGGACCTGAATAACATTCAGTACTTC.

This clonotype was detected ten times or more. The chain recombines TRBV14 with TRBJ2-3; D is unclear. From germline, CDR1 is SGHDN and CDR2 FVKESK. V lost 4 bases to trimming and J lost 6 bases, with 14 bases between them. This CDR3 spans 14 amino acids. The CDR3 region is CASSLSWGMDTQYF. The CDR3 nucleotides read TGTGCCAGCAGCCTTAGTTGGGGTATGGATACGCAGTATTTT.

V and J are TRBV7-6 and TRBJ2-2; TRBD1 matches at 11 bases. The CDR3 runs to 16 residues. J gave up 4 bases and V 3 bases, and 4 bases lay outside the gene matches. The germline V gene has CDR1 SGHVS and CDR2 FNYEAQ. CDR3 loop: CASSFSGTGGTGELFF. The CDR3 DNA sequence: TGTGCCAGCAGCTTCTCCGGGACAGGGGGCACCGGGGAGCTGTTTTTT.

This clonotype was counted between two and nine times. The chain has TRBV2 and TRBJ2-5, with 10 bases that match TRBD2. Trimming at V came to 3 bases and at J to 1 base, leaving 8 bases not matched to a gene. This CDR3 is built from 17 residues. Germline-derived CDR1 and CDR2 are SNHLY and FYNNEI. CDR3 bases: TGTGCCAGCAGTGAGAGTCCTAGCGGGGGCTCCCAAGAGACCCAGTACTTC. This translates into CASSESPSGGSQETQYF.

This clonotype was found many times. The genes are TRBV5-1 and TRBJ1-1, with 8 bases that match TRBD1. The CDR3 has 13 amino acids. CDR1 and CDR2 (germline): SGHRS, YFSETQ. After removal of 4 bases from V and 3 bases from J, the junction contained 2 bases not matched to a gene. CDR3 sequence reads: CASSTGGYTEAFF. The CDR3 DNA is TGCGCCAGCAGCACAGGGGGATACACTGAAGCTTTCTTT. The complete variable domain, with remaining parts taken from reference TRBV5-1 and TRBJ1-1, reads KAGVTQTPRYLIKTRGQQVTLSCSPISGHRSVSWYQQTPGQGLQFLFEYFSETQRNKGNFPGRFSGRQFSNSRSEMNVSTLELGDSALYLCASSTGGYTEAFFGQGTRLTVV.

This clonotype appeared many times. The CDR3 reads CASSGSDRGAFF. As DNA, the CDR3 is TGTGCCAGCTCTGGGAGTGACAGGGGGGCTTTCTTT. This chain uses TRBV18 with TRBJ1-1, with 9 positions matching TRBD1. After removal of 6 bases from V and 11 bases from J, the junction contained 7 bases not matched to a gene. This CDR3 spans 12 amino acids. The V gene's germline CDR1 is KGHSH and CDR2 LQKENI.

This clonotype was seen a handful of times. This chain links TRBV10-3 with TRBJ2-3; D remains ambiguous. CDR3 size: 14 residues. With 6 bases removed from V and 3 bases from J, the gap between germline ends came to 13 bases. The germline gives CDR1 ENHRY, CDR2 SYGVKD. Written as DNA, the CDR3 is TGTGCCATCAGGGCTCCACCTGGAACAGATACGCAGTATTTT. As protein: CAIRAPPGTDTQYF.

The chain employs TRBV7-9 and TRBJ2-7, with D perhaps TRBD1 or TRBD2 (5 bases each). Trimming removed 5 bases from V and 4 bases from J, with 18 bases in between. This CDR3 comprises 15 residues. Germline assignment: CDR1 SEHNR and CDR2 FQNEAQ (reference sequence). CDR3 in DNA: TGTGCCAGCAGCCTGGGGACCCCCGGACATTACGAGCAGTACGTC. Encoded protein: CASSLGTPGHYEQYV.

The chain has TRBV7-8 and TRBJ2-1; D might be TRBD1 (5 bases). This CDR3 comprises 16 residues. Germline CDR1 is SGHVS and CDR2 is FQNEAQ. V was clipped by 1 base and J by 4 bases, with 14 bases between them. This chain's CDR3 is CASSLVPGPTYNEQFF. DNA of the CDR3: TGTGCCAGCAGCTTAGTTCCAGGGCCCACTTACAATGAGCAGTTCTTC.

The sample holds many counts of this clonotype. This chain joins TRBV4-2 and TRBJ2-1; TRBD2 matches 7 bases. The germline V gene encodes CDR1 LGHNA and CDR2 YNFKEQ. CDR3 size: 14 residues. V was clipped by 8 bases and J by 5 bases; unmatched bases: 9. This CDR3 is CASGERGPNNEQFF. CDR3 nucleotide sequence: TGTGCCAGCGGGGAGCGGGGACCGAACAATGAGCAGTTCTTC.

This clonotype has just a few counts. The rearrangement uses TRBV20-1 and TRBJ2-3; D possibly corresponds to TRBD2 (5 bases). The germline V gene has CDR1 DFQATT and CDR2 SNEGSKA (reference sequence). The V end lost 3 bases, the J end lost 2 bases, and 12 bases lay between the germline ends. The CDR3 extends over 14 amino acids. CDR3 nucleotides: TGCAGTGCTAGGAAGGCTAGCTCCACAGATACGCAGTATTTT. Amino acids: CSARKASSTDTQYF.

This clonotype was seen more than once but under ten times. At one of its ends the junction is not consistent with the germline gene, which may arise from a read error. V usage is TRBV7-2 and J usage is TRBJ1-1; a possible D gene is TRBD1 (5 bases). CDR3 length equals 12 residues. Germline CDR1 SGHTA, CDR2 FQGNSA. The CDR3 here is CASSLGTLYPTF. The CDR3 bases are TGTGCCAGCAGCTTAGGGACACTCTACCCCACTTTT.

This chain uses TRBV29-1 with TRBJ2-7; D gene ambiguous. Trimming removed 3 bases at V and 5 bases at J, with 8 bases between. Germline CDR1 SQVTM, CDR2 ANQGSEA. The CDR3 has 11 amino acids. CDR3 sequence (DNA): TGCAGCGTTGAGATACGCCACGAGCAGTACTTC. It codes for CSVEIRHEQYF.

This clonotype has ten or more counts. As DNA, the CDR3 is TGTGCCAGCAGCCAAGGGGGGCTAGCGGGGGGTCAGGGGGAGACCCAGTACTTC. The encoded protein is CASSQGGLAGGQGETQYF. The rearrangement uses TRBV4-2 and TRBJ2-5, with TRBD2 matching over 11 bases. CDR3 size: 18 residues. V was pared by 1 base and J by 5 bases, with 12 bases of the junction left unmatched. CDR1 and CDR2 from the germline V gene are LGHNA and YNFKEQ.

This clonotype has ten or more counts. The V call is TRBV11-2, the J call TRBJ1-1; 8 nucleotides align to TRBD1. There are 14 residues in the CDR3. Trimming at V came to 5 bases and at J to 3 bases, leaving 5 bases not matched to a gene. The germline V gene has CDR1 SGHAT and CDR2 FQNNGV. CDR3 in amino acids: CASSRGTGHTEAFF. The CDR3 DNA follows: TGTGCCAGCAGCCGAGGGACAGGCCACACTGAAGCTTTCTTT. The entire variable domain, with the rest obtained from reference TRBV11-2 and TRBJ1-1, is as follows: EAGVAQSPRYKIIEKRQSVAFWCNPISGHATLYWYQQILGQGPKLLIQFQNNGVVDDSQLPKDRFSAERLKGVDSTLKIQPAKLEDSAVYLCASSRGTGHTEAFFGQGTRLTVV.